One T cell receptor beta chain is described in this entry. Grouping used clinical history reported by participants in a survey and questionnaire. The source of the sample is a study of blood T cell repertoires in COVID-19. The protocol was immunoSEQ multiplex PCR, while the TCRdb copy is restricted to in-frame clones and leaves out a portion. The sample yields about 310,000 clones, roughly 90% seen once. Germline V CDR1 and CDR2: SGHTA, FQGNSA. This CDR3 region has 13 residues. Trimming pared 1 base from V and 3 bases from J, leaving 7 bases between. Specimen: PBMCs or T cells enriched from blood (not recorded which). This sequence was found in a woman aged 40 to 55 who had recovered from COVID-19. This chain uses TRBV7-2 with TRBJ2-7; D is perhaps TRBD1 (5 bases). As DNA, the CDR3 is TGTGCCAGCAGCTTAGTGACAGTCTACGAGCAGTACTTC. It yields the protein CASSLVTVYEQYF.